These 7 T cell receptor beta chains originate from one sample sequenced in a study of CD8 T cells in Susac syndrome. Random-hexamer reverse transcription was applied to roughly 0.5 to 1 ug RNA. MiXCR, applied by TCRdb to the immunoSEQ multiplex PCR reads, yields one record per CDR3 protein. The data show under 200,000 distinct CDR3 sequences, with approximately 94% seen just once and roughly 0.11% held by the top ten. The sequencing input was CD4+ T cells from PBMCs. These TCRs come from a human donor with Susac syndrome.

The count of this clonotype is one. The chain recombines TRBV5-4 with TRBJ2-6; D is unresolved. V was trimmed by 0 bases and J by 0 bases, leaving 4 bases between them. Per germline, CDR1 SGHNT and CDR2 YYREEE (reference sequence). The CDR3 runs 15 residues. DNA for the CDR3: TGTGCCAGCAGCTTGGTGATCTCTGGGGCCAACGTCCTGACTTTC. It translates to CASSLVISGANVLTF.

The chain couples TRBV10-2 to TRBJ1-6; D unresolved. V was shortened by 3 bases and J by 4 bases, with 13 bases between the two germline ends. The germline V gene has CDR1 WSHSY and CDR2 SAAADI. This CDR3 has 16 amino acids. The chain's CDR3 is CASSDSQTPYNSPLHF. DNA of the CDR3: TGCGCCAGCAGTGATAGTCAGACCCCATATAATTCACCCCTCCACTTT.

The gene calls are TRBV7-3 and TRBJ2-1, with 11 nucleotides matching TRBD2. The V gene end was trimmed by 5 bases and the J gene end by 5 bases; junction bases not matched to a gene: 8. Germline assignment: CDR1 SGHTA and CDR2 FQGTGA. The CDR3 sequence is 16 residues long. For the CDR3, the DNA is TGTGCCAGCAGCCCAACTAGCGGGGGAGGGAACAATGAGCAGTTCTTC. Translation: CASSPTSGGGNNEQFF.

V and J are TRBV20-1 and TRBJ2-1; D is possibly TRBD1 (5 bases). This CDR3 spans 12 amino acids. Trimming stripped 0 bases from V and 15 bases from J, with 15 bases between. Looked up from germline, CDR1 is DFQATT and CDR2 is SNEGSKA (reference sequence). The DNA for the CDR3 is TGCAGTGCTAGAGAGGACAACAAACGGAGGTTCTTC. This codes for CSAREDNKRRFF.

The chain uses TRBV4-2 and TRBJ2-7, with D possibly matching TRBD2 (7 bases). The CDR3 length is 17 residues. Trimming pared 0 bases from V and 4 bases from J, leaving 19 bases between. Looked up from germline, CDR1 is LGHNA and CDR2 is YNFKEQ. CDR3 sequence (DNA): TGTGCCAGCAGCCAAGATCTCTCCGGGGGGCTGTGGTACGAGCAGTACTTC. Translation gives CASSQDLSGGLWYEQYF.

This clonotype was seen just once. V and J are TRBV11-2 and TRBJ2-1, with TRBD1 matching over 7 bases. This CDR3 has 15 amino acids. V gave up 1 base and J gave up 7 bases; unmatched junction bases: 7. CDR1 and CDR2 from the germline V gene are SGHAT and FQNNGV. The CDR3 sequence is CASSLGGTGANEQFF. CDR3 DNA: TGTGCCAGCAGCTTAGGGGGCACAGGGGCTAATGAGCAGTTCTTC.

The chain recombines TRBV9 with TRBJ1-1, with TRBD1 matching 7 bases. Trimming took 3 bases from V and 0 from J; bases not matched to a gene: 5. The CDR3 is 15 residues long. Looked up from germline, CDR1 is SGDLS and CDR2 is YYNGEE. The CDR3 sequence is CASSALQGLNTEAFF. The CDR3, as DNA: TGTGCCAGCAGCGCATTACAGGGGCTGAACACTGAAGCTTTCTTT. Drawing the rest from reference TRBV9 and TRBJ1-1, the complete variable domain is DSGVTQTPKHLITATGQRVTLRCSPRSGDLSVYWYQQSLDQGLQFLIQYYNGEERAKGNILERFSAQQFPDLHSELNLSSLELGDSALYFCASSALQGLNTEAFFGQGTRLTVV.